This is a list of T cell receptor beta chains from one sample in a study of Ad26.COV2.S vaccination and SARS-CoV-2 variants. Assay: immunoSEQ multiplex PCR; the TCRdb copy retains only in-frame clones and omits some. Of about 460,000 clones in the sample, roughly 87% were seen once. The sequences come from peripheral blood, collected in a trial of Ad26.COV2.S vaccine versus placebo. The receptor source for this set is a person aged 18-65 years who received the Ad26.COV2.S COVID-19 vaccine or a placebo. Both conserved end residues are part of each CDR3. The D gene is left open where the match is weak. Clone size is given for some rows only: seen once, a few or many times, or a class if the clone is expanded.

v_call: TRBV7-8
clone_size: NA
d_call: NA
j_call: TRBJ1-5
cdr3_aa: CASSLNRQSNQPQHF
cdr3_nt: TGTGCCAGCAGCTTAAATCGGCAGAGCAATCAGCCCCAGCATTTT

v_call: TRBV2
clone_size: NA
d_call: NA
j_call: TRBJ1-5
cdr3_aa: CASSEMLQPQHF
cdr3_nt: TGTGCCAGCAGTGAAATGCTTCAGCCCCAGCATTTT

v_call: TRBV19
clone_size: NA
d_call: TRBD1
j_call: TRBJ2-5
cdr3_aa: CATRTGGRVGTQYF
cdr3_nt: TGTGCCACCCGGACAGGGGGACGGGTTGGGACCCAGTACTTC

v_call: TRBV25-1
clone_size: few
d_call: NA
j_call: TRBJ2-3
cdr3_aa: CASASADTQYF
cdr3_nt: TGTGCCAGCGCCTCGGCAGATACGCAGTATTTT

v_call: TRBV14
clone_size: NA
d_call: NA
j_call: TRBJ2-5
cdr3_aa: CASSRASVETQYF
cdr3_nt: TGTGCCAGCAGCCGGGCTAGCGTAGAGACCCAGTACTTC

v_call: TRBV25-1
clone_size: once
d_call: NA
j_call: TRBJ2-6
cdr3_aa: CASSPSGANVLTF
cdr3_nt: TGTGCCAGCAGTCCCTCTGGGGCCAACGTCCTGACTTTC

v_call: TRBV11-3
clone_size: few
d_call: NA
j_call: TRBJ1-1
cdr3_aa: CASSLGGTNTEAFF
cdr3_nt: TGTGCCAGCAGCTTGGGCGGGACGAACACTGAAGCTTTCTTT

v_call: TRBV12-3/TRBV12-4
clone_size: NA
d_call: NA
j_call: TRBJ2-7
cdr3_aa: CASSLQAYEQYF
cdr3_nt: TGTGCCAGCAGTTTACAAGCCTACGAGCAGTACTTC

v_call: TRBV3-1/TRBV3-2
clone_size: NA
d_call: NA
j_call: TRBJ2-5
cdr3_aa: CASSQEHGSQETQYF
cdr3_nt: TGTGCCAGCAGCCAAGAACATGGGTCCCAAGAGACCCAGTACTTC

v_call: TRBV20-1
clone_size: once
d_call: NA
j_call: TRBJ2-1
cdr3_aa: CSARAVHEQFF
cdr3_nt: TGCAGTGCTAGAGCAGTTCATGAGCAGTTCTTC

v_call: TRBV28
clone_size: NA
d_call: NA
j_call: TRBJ1-2
cdr3_aa: CASNLDLVPTGYGYTF
cdr3_nt: TGTGCCAGCAATTTAGACCTGGTACCGACGGGCTATGGCTACACCTTC

v_call: TRBV7-8
clone_size: NA
d_call: NA
j_call: TRBJ1-1
cdr3_aa: CASSLERIRTEAFF
cdr3_nt: TGTGCCAGCAGCTTAGAACGGATTAGGACTGAAGCTTTCTTT

v_call: TRBV27
clone_size: NA
d_call: NA
j_call: TRBJ1-6
cdr3_aa: CASRIRPTAIYNSPLHF
cdr3_nt: TGTGCCAGCAGGATCCGCCCGACAGCGATTTATAATTCACCCCTCCACTTT

v_call: TRBV14
clone_size: NA
d_call: NA
j_call: TRBJ1-3
cdr3_aa: CASSKQGLSGNTIYF
cdr3_nt: TGTGCCAGCAGCAAGCAGGGCCTCTCTGGAAACACCATATATTTT

v_call: TRBV27
clone_size: NA
d_call: NA
j_call: TRBJ1-1
cdr3_aa: CASSLSPGPWNTEAFF
cdr3_nt: TGTGCCAGCAGTTTATCCCCCGGGCCCTGGAACACTGAAGCTTTCTTT

v_call: TRBV5-1
clone_size: NA
d_call: TRBD1
j_call: TRBJ2-7
cdr3_aa: CASSLGTDYEQYF
cdr3_nt: TGCGCCAGCAGCTTAGGGACAGACTACGAGCAGTACTTC

v_call: TRBV27
clone_size: NA
d_call: NA
j_call: TRBJ2-7
cdr3_aa: CASSLFGPNYEQYF
cdr3_nt: TGTGCCAGCAGTTTATTTGGGCCTAACTACGAGCAGTACTTC

v_call: TRBV18
clone_size: NA
d_call: TRBD1
j_call: TRBJ2-3
cdr3_aa: CASSPGTGGIDTQYF
cdr3_nt: TGTGCCAGCTCACCCGGGACAGGGGGCATAGATACGCAGTATTTT

v_call: TRBV7-9
clone_size: NA
d_call: TRBD2
j_call: TRBJ2-1
cdr3_aa: CASSPRLAGLGVHEQFF
cdr3_nt: TGTGCCAGCAGCCCAAGACTAGCGGGGCTCGGGGTCCATGAGCAGTTCTTC

v_call: TRBV19
clone_size: NA
d_call: NA
j_call: TRBJ1-4
cdr3_aa: CASSTPGTNEKLFF
cdr3_nt: TGTGCCAGTAGTACCCCCGGGACTAATGAAAAACTGTTTTTT

v_call: TRBV19
clone_size: NA
d_call: NA
j_call: TRBJ1-2
cdr3_aa: CASSIRGSNYGYTF
cdr3_nt: TGTGCCAGTAGTATCCGGGGATCCAACTATGGCTACACCTTC

v_call: TRBV12-5
clone_size: NA
d_call: TRBD2
j_call: TRBJ2-5
cdr3_aa: CASGLVLSGEPSTQYF
cdr3_nt: TGTGCTAGTGGTTTGGTCCTTAGCGGGGAGCCCTCGACCCAGTACTTC

v_call: TRBV5-6
clone_size: NA
d_call: TRBD2
j_call: TRBJ2-1
cdr3_aa: CASSRRGGDYNEQFF
cdr3_nt: TGTGCCAGCAGTCGACGGGGGGGCGACTACAATGAGCAGTTCTTC

v_call: TRBV21-1
clone_size: NA
d_call: NA
j_call: TRBJ2-3
cdr3_aa: CASSKAQGSTDTQYF
cdr3_nt: TGTGCCAGCAGCAAAGCGCAGGGTTCGACAGATACGCAGTATTTT

v_call: TRBV4-2
clone_size: NA
d_call: TRBD1
j_call: TRBJ2-3
cdr3_aa: CASSQDGTGGVDTQYF
cdr3_nt: TGTGCCAGCAGCCAAGATGGGACAGGGGGCGTAGATACGCAGTATTTT

v_call: TRBV6-2/TRBV6-3
clone_size: NA
d_call: NA
j_call: TRBJ1-2
cdr3_aa: CASTPSFRGENGYTF
cdr3_nt: TGTGCCAGCACCCCCTCGTTTAGAGGAGAGAATGGCTACACCTTC

v_call: TRBV19
clone_size: NA
d_call: TRBD1
j_call: TRBJ2-3
cdr3_aa: CASRDRGLRGTDTQYF
cdr3_nt: TGTGCCAGTAGGGACAGGGGTCTAAGGGGCACAGATACGCAGTATTTT

v_call: TRBV5-4
clone_size: NA
d_call: NA
j_call: TRBJ2-5
cdr3_aa: CAGTSPGRETQYF
cdr3_nt: TGTGCCGGCACCTCCCCGGGTCGGGAGACCCAGTACTTC

v_call: TRBV3-1/TRBV3-2
clone_size: NA
d_call: NA
j_call: TRBJ1-2
cdr3_aa: CASSRGDPYGYTF
cdr3_nt: TGTGCCAGCAGCCGAGGGGACCCTTATGGCTACACCTTC

v_call: TRBV6-5
clone_size: NA
d_call: TRBD1
j_call: TRBJ1-2
cdr3_aa: CASGQGGYYGYTF
cdr3_nt: TGTGCCTCGGGACAGGGAGGCTACTATGGCTACACCTTC

v_call: TRBV5-1
clone_size: once
d_call: NA
j_call: TRBJ2-3
cdr3_aa: CASRGRGLDTDTQYF
cdr3_nt: TGCGCCAGCAGGGGACGGGGCCTTGACACAGATACGCAGTATTTT

v_call: TRBV19
clone_size: NA
d_call: NA
j_call: TRBJ1-3
cdr3_aa: CASTGRRGQSGNTIYF
cdr3_nt: TGTGCCTCCACTGGCAGGCGAGGTCAGTCTGGAAACACCATATATTTT

v_call: TRBV5-5
clone_size: NA
d_call: TRBD1
j_call: TRBJ1-2
cdr3_aa: CASSRILGQFYGYTF
cdr3_nt: TGTGCCAGCAGCCGAATCCTGGGACAGTTCTATGGCTACACCTTC

v_call: TRBV7-9
clone_size: NA
d_call: NA
j_call: TRBJ2-1
cdr3_aa: CASSLYSYNEQFF
cdr3_nt: TGTGCCAGCAGCTTATACTCCTACAATGAGCAGTTCTTC

v_call: TRBV27
clone_size: NA
d_call: NA
j_call: TRBJ2-2
cdr3_aa: CASSRVLTGELFF
cdr3_nt: TGTGCCAGCAGTCGGGTTCTTACCGGGGAGCTGTTTTTT

v_call: TRBV29-1
clone_size: once
d_call: TRBD2
j_call: TRBJ2-7
cdr3_aa: CSVEDGPTSGSLNEQYF
cdr3_nt: TGCAGCGTTGAAGATGGCCCCACTAGCGGGAGTCTGAACGAGCAGTACTTC

v_call: TRBV28
clone_size: once
d_call: NA
j_call: TRBJ1-1
cdr3_aa: CASSPPGLINTEAFF
cdr3_nt: TGTGCCAGCAGTCCCCCGGGACTCATTAACACTGAAGCTTTCTTT

v_call: TRBV28
clone_size: NA
d_call: TRBD1
j_call: TRBJ2-7
cdr3_aa: CASGTGGAGKYF
cdr3_nt: TGTGCCAGCGGGACAGGGGGCGCCGGGAAGTACTTC

v_call: TRBV3-1/TRBV3-2
clone_size: NA
d_call: NA
j_call: TRBJ2-6
cdr3_aa: CASSQDLGLAGANVLTF
cdr3_nt: TGTGCCAGCAGCCAAGACCTGGGGCTGGCTGGGGCCAACGTCCTGACTTTC

v_call: TRBV10-1
clone_size: NA
d_call: TRBD2
j_call: TRBJ2-3
cdr3_aa: CASSESTGSGVADTQYF
cdr3_nt: TGCGCCAGCAGTGAGTCGACGGGGAGCGGGGTGGCAGATACGCAGTATTTT

v_call: TRBV5-1
clone_size: NA
d_call: NA
j_call: TRBJ2-1
cdr3_aa: CASSLSSEQFF
cdr3_nt: TGCGCCAGCAGCTTGTCAAGTGAGCAGTTCTTC

v_call: TRBV30
clone_size: NA
d_call: NA
j_call: TRBJ1-6
cdr3_aa: CAWSLVPPPRQSPLHF
cdr3_nt: TGTGCCTGGAGTTTGGTCCCGCCGCCTCGGCAGTCACCCCTCCACTTT

v_call: TRBV5-6
clone_size: NA
d_call: NA
j_call: TRBJ1-1
cdr3_aa: CASSFVVNTEAFF
cdr3_nt: TGTGCCAGCAGCTTTGTTGTCAACACTGAAGCTTTCTTT

v_call: TRBV12-3/TRBV12-4
clone_size: NA
d_call: NA
j_call: TRBJ2-7
cdr3_aa: CASSWVFAYEQYF
cdr3_nt: TGTGCCAGCAGTTGGGTTTTTGCCTACGAGCAGTACTTC

v_call: TRBV5-1
clone_size: NA
d_call: TRBD1
j_call: TRBJ2-7
cdr3_aa: CASSPDRGVEQYF
cdr3_nt: TGCGCCAGCAGCCCCGACAGGGGCGTTGAGCAGTACTTC

v_call: TRBV30
clone_size: once
d_call: NA
j_call: TRBJ1-5
cdr3_aa: CAWSVQRGSNQPQHF
cdr3_nt: TGTGCCTGGAGTGTACAACGGGGTAGCAATCAGCCCCAGCATTTT

v_call: TRBV30
clone_size: once
d_call: NA
j_call: TRBJ2-1
cdr3_aa: CAWAPATGSVFF
cdr3_nt: TGTGCCTGGGCCCCCGCCACGGGTTCGGTGTTCTTC

v_call: TRBV6-5
clone_size: NA
d_call: NA
j_call: TRBJ2-7
cdr3_aa: CASSTGLLYEQYF
cdr3_nt: TGTGCCAGCAGCACAGGGTTGCTGTACGAGCAGTACTTC

v_call: TRBV9
clone_size: NA
d_call: TRBD1
j_call: TRBJ1-2
cdr3_aa: CASSGDPGTAYGYTF
cdr3_nt: TGTGCCAGCAGCGGGGACCCCGGGACAGCCTATGGCTACACCTTC

v_call: TRBV5-6
clone_size: NA
d_call: NA
j_call: TRBJ2-5
cdr3_aa: CASSLEPLPFQETQYF
cdr3_nt: TGTGCCAGCAGCTTGGAGCCCTTACCGTTCCAAGAGACCCAGTACTTC